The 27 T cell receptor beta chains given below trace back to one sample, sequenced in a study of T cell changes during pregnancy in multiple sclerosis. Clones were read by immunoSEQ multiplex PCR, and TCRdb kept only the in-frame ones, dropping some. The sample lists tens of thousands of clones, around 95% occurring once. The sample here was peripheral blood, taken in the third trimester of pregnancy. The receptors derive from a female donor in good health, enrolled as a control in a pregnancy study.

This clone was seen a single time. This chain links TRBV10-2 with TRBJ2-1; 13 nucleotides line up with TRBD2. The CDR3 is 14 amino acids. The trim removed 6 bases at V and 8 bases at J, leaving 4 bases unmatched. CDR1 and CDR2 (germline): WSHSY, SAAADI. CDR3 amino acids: CASRRTSGSYEQFF. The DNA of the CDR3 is TGCGCCAGCAGGCGGACTAGCGGGAGTTATGAGCAGTTCTTC.

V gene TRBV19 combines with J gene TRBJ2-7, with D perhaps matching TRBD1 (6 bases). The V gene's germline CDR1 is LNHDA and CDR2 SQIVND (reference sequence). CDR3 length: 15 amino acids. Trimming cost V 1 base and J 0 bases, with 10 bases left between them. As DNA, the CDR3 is TGTGCCAGTAGTATAGTCCAGACAGGCTCCTACGAGCAGTACTTC. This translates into CASSIVQTGSYEQYF.

CDR3 DNA: TGTGCCAGCCAAGCAAACAGGGGGCGGGAAGAGACCCAGTACTTC. Encoded protein: CASQANRGREETQYF. V gene TRBV7-2 combines with J gene TRBJ2-5; TRBD1 matches 9 bases. The V and J ends lost 8 bases and 3 bases, in that order; junction bases with no gene match: 10. CDR3 length: 15 residues. CDR1 is SGHTA and CDR2 is FQGNSA in the germline V gene.

The CDR3 DNA reads TGCGCCAGCAGCATTAGCGGGAGGACCACCTACAATGAGCAGTTCTTC. Residues: CASSISGRTTYNEQFF. The rearrangement joins TRBV5-1 to TRBJ2-1; 10 nucleotides line up with TRBD2. The junction had 6 bases not matched to a gene; V was cut back by 4 bases and J by 2 bases. CDR1 is SGHRS and CDR2 is YFSETQ in the germline V gene. CDR3 length: 16 residues.

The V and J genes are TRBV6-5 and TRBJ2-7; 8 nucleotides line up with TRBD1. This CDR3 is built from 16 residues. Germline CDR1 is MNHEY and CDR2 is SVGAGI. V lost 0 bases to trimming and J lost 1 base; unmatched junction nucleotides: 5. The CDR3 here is CASSYSRQGLSYEQYF. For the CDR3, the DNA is TGTGCCAGCAGTTACTCGAGACAGGGGTTGTCCTACGAGCAGTACTTC.

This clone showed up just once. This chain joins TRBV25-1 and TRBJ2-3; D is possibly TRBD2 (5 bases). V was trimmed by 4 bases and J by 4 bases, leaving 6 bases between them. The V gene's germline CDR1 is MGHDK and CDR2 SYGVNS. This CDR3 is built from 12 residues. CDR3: CASSVGADTQYF. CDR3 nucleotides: TGTGCCAGCAGTGTCGGGGCAGATACGCAGTATTTT.

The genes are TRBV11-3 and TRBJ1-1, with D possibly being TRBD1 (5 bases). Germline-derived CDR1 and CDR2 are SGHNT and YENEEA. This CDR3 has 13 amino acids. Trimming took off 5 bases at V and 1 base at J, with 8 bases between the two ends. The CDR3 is CASSHGQNTEAFF. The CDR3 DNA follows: TGTGCCAGCAGCCACGGACAGAACACTGAAGCTTTCTTT. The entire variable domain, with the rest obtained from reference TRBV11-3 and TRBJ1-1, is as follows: EAGVVQSPRYKIIEKKQPVAFWCNPISGHNTLYWYLQNLGQGPELLIRYENEEAVDDSQLPKDRFSAERLKGVDSTLKIQPAELGDSAVYLCASSHGQNTEAFFGQGTRLTVV.

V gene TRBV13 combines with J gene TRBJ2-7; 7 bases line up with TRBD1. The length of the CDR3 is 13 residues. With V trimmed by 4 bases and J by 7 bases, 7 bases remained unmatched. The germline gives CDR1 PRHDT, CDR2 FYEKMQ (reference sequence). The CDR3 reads CASSYRTGPEQYF. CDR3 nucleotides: TGTGCCAGCAGCTACCGGACAGGCCCGGAGCAGTACTTC.

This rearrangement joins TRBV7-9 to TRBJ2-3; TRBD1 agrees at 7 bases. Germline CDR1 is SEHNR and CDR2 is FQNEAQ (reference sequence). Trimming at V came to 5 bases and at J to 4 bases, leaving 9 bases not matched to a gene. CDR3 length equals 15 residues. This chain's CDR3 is CASSDHRGVADTQYF. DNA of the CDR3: TGTGCCAGCAGCGACCACAGGGGAGTGGCAGATACGCAGTATTTT.

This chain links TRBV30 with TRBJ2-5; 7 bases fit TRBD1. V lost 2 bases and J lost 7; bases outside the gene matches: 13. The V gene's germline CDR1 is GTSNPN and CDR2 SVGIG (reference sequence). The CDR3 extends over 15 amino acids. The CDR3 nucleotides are TGTGCCTGGAGTTATAGGGGGCAGTTTCTAGGGACCCAGTACTTC. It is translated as CAWSYRGQFLGTQYF.

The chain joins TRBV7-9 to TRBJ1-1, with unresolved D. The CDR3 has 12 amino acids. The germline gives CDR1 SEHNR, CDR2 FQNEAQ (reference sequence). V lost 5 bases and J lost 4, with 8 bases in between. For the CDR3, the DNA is TGTGCCAGCAGCCGAGACATCACTGAAGCTTTCTTT. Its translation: CASSRDITEAFF.

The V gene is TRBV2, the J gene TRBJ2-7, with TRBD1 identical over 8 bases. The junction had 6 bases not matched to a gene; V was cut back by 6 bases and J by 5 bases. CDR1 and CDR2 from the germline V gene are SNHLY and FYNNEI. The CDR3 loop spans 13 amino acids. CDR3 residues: CASRDRVMHEQYF. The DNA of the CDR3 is TGTGCCAGCAGGGACAGGGTAATGCACGAGCAGTACTTC.

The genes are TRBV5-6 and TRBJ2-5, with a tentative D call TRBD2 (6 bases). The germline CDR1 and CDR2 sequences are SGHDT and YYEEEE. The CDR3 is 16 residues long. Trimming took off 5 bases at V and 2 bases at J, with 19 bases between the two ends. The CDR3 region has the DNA TGTGCCAGCAGTTTGATGTCGCGGGGCGTTCAAGAGACCCAGTACTTC. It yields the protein CASSLMSRGVQETQYF.

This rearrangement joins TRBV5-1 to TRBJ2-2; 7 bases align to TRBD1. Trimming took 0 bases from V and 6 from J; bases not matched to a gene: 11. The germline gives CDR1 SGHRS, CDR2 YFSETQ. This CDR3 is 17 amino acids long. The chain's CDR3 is CASSLAGTRQGPGELFF. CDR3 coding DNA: TGCGCCAGCAGCTTGGCCGGCACCCGACAGGGTCCCGGGGAGCTGTTTTTT.

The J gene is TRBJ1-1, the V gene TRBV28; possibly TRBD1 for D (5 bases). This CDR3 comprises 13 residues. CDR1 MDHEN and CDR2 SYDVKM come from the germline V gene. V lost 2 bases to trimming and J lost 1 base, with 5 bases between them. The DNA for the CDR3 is TGTGCCAGCAGTTTAGGGGCGAACACTGAAGCTTTCTTT. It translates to CASSLGANTEAFF. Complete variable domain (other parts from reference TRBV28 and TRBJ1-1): DVKVTQSSRYLVKRTGEKVFLECVQDMDHENMFWYRQDPGLGLRLIYFSYDVKMKEKGDIPEGYSVSREKKERFSLILESASTNQTSMYLCASSLGANTEAFFGQGTRLTVV.

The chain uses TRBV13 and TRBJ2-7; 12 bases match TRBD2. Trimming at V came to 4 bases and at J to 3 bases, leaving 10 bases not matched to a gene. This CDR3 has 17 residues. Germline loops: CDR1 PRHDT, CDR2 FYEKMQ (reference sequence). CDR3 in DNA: TGTGCCAGCAGCTCGGCCGGGACTAGCGGGCGCTTCTACGAGCAGTACTTC. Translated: CASSSAGTSGRFYEQYF. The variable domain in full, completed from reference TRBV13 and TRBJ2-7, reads AAGVIQSPRHLIKEKRETATLKCYPIPRHDTVYWYQQGPGQDPQFLISFYEKMQSDKGSIPDRFSAQQFSDYHSELNMSSLELGDSALYFCASSSAGTSGRFYEQYFGPGTRLTVT.

CDR3 loop: CASSQRGTVNSGNTIYF. DNA for the CDR3: TGTGCCAGCAGCCAAAGGGGGACAGTTAACTCTGGAAACACCATATATTTT. The chain couples TRBV14 to TRBJ1-3, with 7 bases aligning to TRBD1. CDR1 and CDR2 from the germline V gene are SGHDN and FVKESK. The CDR3 spans 17 residues. Trimming removed 2 bases from V and 0 bases from J; junction bases left unmatched: 7. Combining the CDR3 with reference TRBV14 and TRBJ1-3 gives the whole variable domain EAGVTQFPSHSVIEKGQTVTLRCDPISGHDNLYWYRRVMGKEIKFLLHFVKESKQDESGMPNNRFLAERTGGTYSTLKVQPAELEDSGVYFCASSQRGTVNSGNTIYFGEGSWLTVV.

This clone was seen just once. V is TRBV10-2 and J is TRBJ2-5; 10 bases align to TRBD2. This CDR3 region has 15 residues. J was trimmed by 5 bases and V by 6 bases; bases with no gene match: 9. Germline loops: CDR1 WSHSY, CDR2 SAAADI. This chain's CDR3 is CASSLLGLARETQYF. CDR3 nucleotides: TGCGCCAGCAGCCTCCTGGGACTAGCGAGGGAGACCCAGTACTTC.

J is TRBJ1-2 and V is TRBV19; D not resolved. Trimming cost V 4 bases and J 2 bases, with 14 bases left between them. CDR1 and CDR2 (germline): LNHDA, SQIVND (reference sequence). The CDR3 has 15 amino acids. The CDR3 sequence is CASSRDPGGNYGYTF. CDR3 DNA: TGTGCCAGTAGTAGAGACCCCGGAGGGAACTATGGCTACACCTTC. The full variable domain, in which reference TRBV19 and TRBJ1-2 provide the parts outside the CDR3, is DGGITQSPKYLFRKEGQNVTLSCEQNLNHDAMYWYRQDPGQGLRLIYYSQIVNDFQKGDIAEGYSVSREKKESFPLTVTSAQKNPTAFYLCASSRDPGGNYGYTFGSGTRLTVV.

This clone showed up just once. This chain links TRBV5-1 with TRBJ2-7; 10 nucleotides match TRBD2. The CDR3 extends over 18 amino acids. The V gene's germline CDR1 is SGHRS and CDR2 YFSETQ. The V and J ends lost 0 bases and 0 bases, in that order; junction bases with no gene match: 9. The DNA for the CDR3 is TGCGCCAGCAGCTTGGGGCGAGGACTAGCGGCCACCTCCTACGAGCAGTACTTC. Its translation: CASSLGRGLAATSYEQYF. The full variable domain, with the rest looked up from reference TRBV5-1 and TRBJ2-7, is KAGVTQTPRYLIKTRGQQVTLSCSPISGHRSVSWYQQTPGQGLQFLFEYFSETQRNKGNFPGRFSGRQFSNSRSEMNVSTLELGDSALYLCASSLGRGLAATSYEQYFGPGTRLTVT.

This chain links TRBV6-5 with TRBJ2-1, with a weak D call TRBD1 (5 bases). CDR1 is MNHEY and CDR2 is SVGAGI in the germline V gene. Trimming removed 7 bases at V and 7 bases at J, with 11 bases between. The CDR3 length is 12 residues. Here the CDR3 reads CASTANRNEQFF. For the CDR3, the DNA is TGTGCCAGCACTGCAAACAGGAATGAGCAGTTCTTC.

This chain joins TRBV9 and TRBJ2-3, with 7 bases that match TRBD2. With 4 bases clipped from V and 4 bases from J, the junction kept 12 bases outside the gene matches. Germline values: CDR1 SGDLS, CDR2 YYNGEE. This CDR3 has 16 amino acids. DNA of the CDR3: TGTGCCAGCAGCACCGGACTAGTCCCCGTCGCAGATACGCAGTATTTT. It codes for CASSTGLVPVADTQYF.

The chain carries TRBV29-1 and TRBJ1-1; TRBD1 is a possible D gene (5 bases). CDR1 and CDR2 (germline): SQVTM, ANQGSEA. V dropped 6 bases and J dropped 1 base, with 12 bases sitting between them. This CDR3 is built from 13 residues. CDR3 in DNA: TGCAGCGTAACGGAGGGGACGAACACTGAAGCTTTCTTT. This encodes CSVTEGTNTEAFF. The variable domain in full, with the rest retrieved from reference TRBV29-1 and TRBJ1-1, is SAVISQKPSRDICQRGTSLTIQCQVDSQVTMMFWYRQQPGQSLTLIATANQGSEATYESGFVIDKFPISRPNLTFSTLTVSNMSPEDSSIYLCSVTEGTNTEAFFGQGTRLTVV.

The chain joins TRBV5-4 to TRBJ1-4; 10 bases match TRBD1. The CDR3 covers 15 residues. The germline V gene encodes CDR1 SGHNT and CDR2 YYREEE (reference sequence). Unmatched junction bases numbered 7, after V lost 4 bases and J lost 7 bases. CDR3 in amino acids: CASSLGGTGAEKLFF. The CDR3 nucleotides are TGTGCCAGCAGCCTCGGCGGGACAGGGGCTGAAAAACTGTTTTTT.

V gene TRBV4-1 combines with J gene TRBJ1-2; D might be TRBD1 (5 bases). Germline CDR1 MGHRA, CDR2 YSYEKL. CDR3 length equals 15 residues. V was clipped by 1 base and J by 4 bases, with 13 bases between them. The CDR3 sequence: CASSQAGGRVYGYTF. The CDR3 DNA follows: TGCGCCAGCAGCCAAGCGGGGGGAAGGGTCTATGGCTACACCTTC.

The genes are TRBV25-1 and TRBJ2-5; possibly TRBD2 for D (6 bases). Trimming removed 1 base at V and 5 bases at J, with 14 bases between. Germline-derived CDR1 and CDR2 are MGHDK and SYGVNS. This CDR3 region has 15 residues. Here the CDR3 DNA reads TGTGCCAGCAGTGAATTCATCGGGAGCGGGGAGACCCAGTACTTC. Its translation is CASSEFIGSGETQYF.

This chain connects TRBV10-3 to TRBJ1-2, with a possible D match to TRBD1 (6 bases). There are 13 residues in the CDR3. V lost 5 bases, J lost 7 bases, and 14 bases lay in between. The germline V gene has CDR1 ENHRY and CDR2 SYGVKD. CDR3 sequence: CAISNQGSGGYTF. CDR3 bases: TGTGCCATCAGTAATCAGGGGTCTGGTGGCTACACCTTC.